This record covers a single T cell receptor (beta chain). In the study's own analysis: Estimation of nucleated cell counts was performed using reference gene primer amplification. Data came from immunoSEQ multiplex PCR; TCRdb stores just in-frame clones and leaves some out. The D gene and trimming were derived from the DNA, and the V and J assignments and clone size from that table. The profile shows roughly 250,000 clones, about 86% of them singletons. The record originates from a study of blood T cell repertoires in COVID-19. The CDR3 contains 16 residues. Germline V gene sequence: CDR1 LGHDT, CDR2 YNNKEL (reference sequence). V lost 6 bases to trimming and J lost 4 bases; unmatched junction nucleotides: 12.

The chain joins TRBV3-1 (or the pseudogene TRBV3-2) to TRBJ1-1, with 9 bases aligning to TRBD1. The clonotype comes from a woman aged 55-69 years with active or convalescent COVID-19. The specimen was peripheral blood. In nucleotides, the CDR3 is TGTGCCAGCAGACCTACGACAGGGGGTAGGGTCACTGAAGCTTTCTTT. Translation gives CASRPTTGGRVTEAFF.